This T cell receptor beta chain was sequenced during a study of regulatory T cells in long-lasting Graves disease. The wider study: The definition of persistent Graves' disease was over 5 years of antithyroid drugs with positive TSH receptor antibodies.

CDR1 is SGHAT and CDR2 is FQNNGV in the germline V gene. Trimming shortened V by 5 bases and J by 1 base, and 15 bases separated the two germline ends. The CDR3 sequence is 15 residues long. In building TCR beta libraries, iRepertoire HTBI primers were used together with Arm-PCR of CDR3 regions. TCRdb passed the multiplex PCR reads through MiXCR, listing each CDR3 protein once. In the table there are 360,000 or so distinct CDR3 sequences, 20% to 25% of which are singletons. This clonotype showed up many times. Time point: persistent/refractory GD, antithyroid drugs over 5 years with positive TRAb. PBMC RNA was the source of the TCR library.

The sequenced sample was peripheral blood mononuclear cells (PBMCs), obtained when the disease was refractory, from a patient treated with antithyroid drugs. The sequence came from a woman aged 40 to 50 with Graves disease. This chain connects TRBV11-2 to TRBJ2-7; D is unclear. The CDR3 loop is CASSQAEVRSYEQYF. DNA of the CDR3: TGTGCCAGCAGCCAGGCGGAAGTTCGATCCTACGAGCAGTACTTC. The whole variable domain, filled in from reference TRBV11-2 and TRBJ2-7, reads EAGVAQSPRYKIIEKRQSVAFWCNPISGHATLYWYQQILGQGPKLLIQFQNNGVVDDSQLPKDRFSAERLKGVDSTLKIQPAKLEDSAVYLCASSQAEVRSYEQYFGPGTRLTVT.